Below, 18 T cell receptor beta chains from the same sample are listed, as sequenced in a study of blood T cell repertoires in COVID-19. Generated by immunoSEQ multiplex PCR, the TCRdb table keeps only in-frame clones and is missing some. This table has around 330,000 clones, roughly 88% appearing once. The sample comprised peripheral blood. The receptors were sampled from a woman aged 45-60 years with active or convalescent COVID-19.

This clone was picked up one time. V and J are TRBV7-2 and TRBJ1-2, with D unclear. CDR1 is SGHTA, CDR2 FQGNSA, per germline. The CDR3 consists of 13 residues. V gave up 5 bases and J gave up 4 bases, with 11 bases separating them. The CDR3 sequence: CASSPGGFYGYTF. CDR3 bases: TGTGCCAGCAGCCCTGGCGGCTTCTATGGCTACACCTTC.

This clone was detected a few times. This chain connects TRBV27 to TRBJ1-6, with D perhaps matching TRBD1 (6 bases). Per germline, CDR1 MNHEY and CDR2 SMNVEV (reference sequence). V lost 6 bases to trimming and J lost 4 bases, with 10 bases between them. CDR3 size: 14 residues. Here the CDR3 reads CASSPTGYNSPLHF. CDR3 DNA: TGTGCCAGCAGCCCAACAGGGTATAATTCACCCCTCCACTTT.

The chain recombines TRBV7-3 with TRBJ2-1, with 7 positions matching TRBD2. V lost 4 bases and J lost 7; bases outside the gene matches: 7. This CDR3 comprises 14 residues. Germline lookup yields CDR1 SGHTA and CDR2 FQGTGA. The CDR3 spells CASSSPGRVNEQFF. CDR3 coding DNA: TGTGCCAGCAGCTCCCCGGGGAGGGTAAATGAGCAGTTCTTC.

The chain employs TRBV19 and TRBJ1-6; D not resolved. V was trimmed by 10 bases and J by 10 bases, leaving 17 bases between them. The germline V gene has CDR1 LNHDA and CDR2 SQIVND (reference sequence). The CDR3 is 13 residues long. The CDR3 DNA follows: TGTGCCACCGACGGTGGAGGGCGGTCACCCCTCCACTTT. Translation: CATDGGGRSPLHF.

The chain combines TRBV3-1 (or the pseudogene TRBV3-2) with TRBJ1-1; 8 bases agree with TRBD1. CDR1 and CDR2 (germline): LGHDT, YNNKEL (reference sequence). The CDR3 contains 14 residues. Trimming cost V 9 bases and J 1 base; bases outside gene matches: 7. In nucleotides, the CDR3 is TGTGCCAGTACAGGGGGAAAACAGAACACTGAAGCTTTCTTT. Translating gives CASTGGKQNTEAFF.

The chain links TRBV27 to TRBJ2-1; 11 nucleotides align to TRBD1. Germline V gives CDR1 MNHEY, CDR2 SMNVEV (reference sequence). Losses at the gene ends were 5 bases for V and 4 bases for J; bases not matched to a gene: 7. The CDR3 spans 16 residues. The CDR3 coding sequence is TGTGCCAGCAGTCCTCAGGACAGGGGGCTGTACAATGAGCAGTTCTTC. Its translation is CASSPQDRGLYNEQFF.

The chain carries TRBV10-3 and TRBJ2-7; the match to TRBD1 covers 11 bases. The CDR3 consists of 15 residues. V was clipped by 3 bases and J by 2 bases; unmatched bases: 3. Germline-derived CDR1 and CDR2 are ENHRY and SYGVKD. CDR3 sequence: CAISDRDRGTYEQYF. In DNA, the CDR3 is TGTGCCATCAGTGATCGGGACAGGGGGACCTACGAGCAGTACTTC.

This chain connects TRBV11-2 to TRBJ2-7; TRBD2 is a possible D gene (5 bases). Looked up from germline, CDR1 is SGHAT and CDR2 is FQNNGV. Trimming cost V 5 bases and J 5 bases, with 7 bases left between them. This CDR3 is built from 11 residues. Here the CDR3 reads CASSRGNEQYF. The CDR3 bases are TGTGCCAGCAGCCGGGGAAACGAGCAGTACTTC.

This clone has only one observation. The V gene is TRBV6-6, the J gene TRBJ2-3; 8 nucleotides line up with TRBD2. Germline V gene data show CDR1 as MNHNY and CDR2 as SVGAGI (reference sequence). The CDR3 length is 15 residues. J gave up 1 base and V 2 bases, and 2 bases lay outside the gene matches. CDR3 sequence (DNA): TGTGCCAGCAGTTACCCGGGGGGGGGCACAGATACGCAGTATTTT. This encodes CASSYPGGGTDTQYF.

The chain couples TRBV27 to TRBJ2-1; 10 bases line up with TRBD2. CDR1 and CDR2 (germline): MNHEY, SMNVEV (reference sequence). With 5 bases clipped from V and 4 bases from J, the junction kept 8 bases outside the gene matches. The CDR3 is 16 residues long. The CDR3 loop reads CASSTLAGEGYNEQFF. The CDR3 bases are TGTGCCAGCAGTACCCTAGCGGGAGAGGGTTACAATGAGCAGTTCTTC.

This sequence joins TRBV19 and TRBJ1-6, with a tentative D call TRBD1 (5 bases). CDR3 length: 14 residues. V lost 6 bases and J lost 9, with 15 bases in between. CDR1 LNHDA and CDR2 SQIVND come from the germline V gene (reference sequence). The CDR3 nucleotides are TGTGCCAGTAGCGGGACTCACGGTCCTTCACCCCTCCACTTT. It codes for CASSGTHGPSPLHF.

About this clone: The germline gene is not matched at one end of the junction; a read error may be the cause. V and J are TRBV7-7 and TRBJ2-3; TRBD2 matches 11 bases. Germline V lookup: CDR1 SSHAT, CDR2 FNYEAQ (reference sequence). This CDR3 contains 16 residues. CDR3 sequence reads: CASSLGTSGITDTQYF. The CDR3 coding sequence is TGTGCTAGCAGCCTGGGGACTAGCGGAATCACAGATACGCAGTATTTT.

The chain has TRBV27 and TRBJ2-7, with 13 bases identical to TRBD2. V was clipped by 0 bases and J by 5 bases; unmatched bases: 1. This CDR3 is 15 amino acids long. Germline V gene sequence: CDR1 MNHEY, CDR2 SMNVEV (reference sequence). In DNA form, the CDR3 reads TGTGCCAGCAGTTTATCGGGGACTAGCGGGAACGAGCAGTACTTC. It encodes CASSLSGTSGNEQYF.

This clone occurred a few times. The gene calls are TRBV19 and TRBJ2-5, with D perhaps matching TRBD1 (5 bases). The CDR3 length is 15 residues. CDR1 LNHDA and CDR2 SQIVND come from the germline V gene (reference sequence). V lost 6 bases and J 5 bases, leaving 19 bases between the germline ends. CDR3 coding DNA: TGTGCCAGTAGCTTGAAGGGGTCCTCAGGGGAGACCCAGTACTTC. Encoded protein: CASSLKGSSGETQYF.

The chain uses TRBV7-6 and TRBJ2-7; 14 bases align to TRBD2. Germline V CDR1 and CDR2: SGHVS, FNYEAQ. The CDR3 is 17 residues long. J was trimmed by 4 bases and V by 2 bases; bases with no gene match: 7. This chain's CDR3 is CASSLSTTSGRAYEQYF. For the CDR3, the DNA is TGTGCCAGCAGCTTATCGACGACTAGCGGGAGGGCTTACGAGCAGTACTTC.

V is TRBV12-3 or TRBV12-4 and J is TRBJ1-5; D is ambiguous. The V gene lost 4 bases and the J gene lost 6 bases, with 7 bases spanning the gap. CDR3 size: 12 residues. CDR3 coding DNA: TGTGCCAGCAGTTCCGTCCCTCAGCCCCAGCATTTT. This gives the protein CASSSVPQPQHF.

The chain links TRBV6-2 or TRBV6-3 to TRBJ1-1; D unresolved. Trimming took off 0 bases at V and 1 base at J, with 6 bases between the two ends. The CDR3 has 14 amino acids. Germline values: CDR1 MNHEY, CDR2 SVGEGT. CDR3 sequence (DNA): TGTGCCAGCAGTTACTCGGCCACGAACACTGAAGCTTTCTTT. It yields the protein CASSYSATNTEAFF.

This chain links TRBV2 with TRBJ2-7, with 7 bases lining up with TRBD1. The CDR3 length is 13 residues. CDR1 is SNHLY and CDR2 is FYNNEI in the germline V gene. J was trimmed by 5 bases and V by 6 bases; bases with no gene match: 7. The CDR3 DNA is TGTGCCAGCAGAAGGCGGACAGGCCACGAGCAGTACTTC. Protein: CASRRRTGHEQYF.